This T cell receptor beta chain emerged from a study of blood T cell repertoires in COVID-19. Categorization into cohorts depended on clinical history that participants reported. As processed by the authors: Reference gene primer amplification gave nucleated cell count estimates. Only in-frame clones appear in the TCRdb table, and some are missing; sequencing was by immunoSEQ multiplex PCR. That table gives V, J and clone size, and the DNA gave D and trimming. The data hold 350,000 to 450,000 clones, with 80% to 90% observed a single time. The CDR3 has 15 residues. The germline CDR1 and CDR2 sequences are SNHLY and FYNNEI. Trimming left V 4 bases short and J 0 bases short, with 10 bases between.

The sequence came from a man in his forties in a cohort exposed to, infected with or recovered from COVID-19 (not recorded which). The chain has TRBV2 and TRBJ1-5; D is undetermined. The sample was PBMCs or T cells enriched from blood (not recorded which). The CDR3 bases are TGTGCCAGCAGTGCGACAAGAATTAGCAATCAGCCCCAGCATTTT. This encodes CASSATRISNQPQHF. The full variable domain, rest sourced from reference TRBV2 and TRBJ1-5, is EPEVTQTPSHQVTQMGQEVILRCVPISNHLYFYWYRQILGQKVEFLVSFYNNEISEKSEIFDDQFSVERPDGSNFTLKIRSTKLEDSAMYFCASSATRISNQPQHFGDGTRLSIL.